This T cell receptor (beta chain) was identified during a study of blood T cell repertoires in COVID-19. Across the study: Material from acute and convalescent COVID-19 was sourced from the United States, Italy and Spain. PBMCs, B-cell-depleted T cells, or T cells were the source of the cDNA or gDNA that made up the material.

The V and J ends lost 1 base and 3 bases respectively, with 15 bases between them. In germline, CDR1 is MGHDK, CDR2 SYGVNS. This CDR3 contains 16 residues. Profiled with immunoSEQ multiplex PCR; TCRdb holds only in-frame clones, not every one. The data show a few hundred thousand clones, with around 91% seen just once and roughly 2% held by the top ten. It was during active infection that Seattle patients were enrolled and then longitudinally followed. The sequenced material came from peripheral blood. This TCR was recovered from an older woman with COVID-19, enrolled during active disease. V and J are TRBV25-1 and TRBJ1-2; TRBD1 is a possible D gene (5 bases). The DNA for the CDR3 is TGTGCCAGCAGTGAATCCATTGGCGGGGGGGACTATGGCTACACCTTC. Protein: CASSESIGGGDYGYTF.